This T cell receptor beta chain appears in the sequencing data of a study of T cell responses to AZD1222 COVID-19 vaccine. Profiling relied on immunoSEQ multiplex PCR, and the TCRdb table lists in-frame clones only, not all of them. Seen here are about 140,000 clones, 85% to 90% observed once, and the top ten hold approximately 3%. V dropped 7 bases and J dropped 9 bases, with 19 bases sitting between them. Germline CDR1 reads MNHNY; CDR2 reads SVGAGI (reference sequence). CDR3 length equals 13 residues. The chain combines TRBV6-6 with TRBJ2-7; D is perhaps TRBD2 (6 bases). Specimen: peripheral blood, collected 28 days after the second AZD1222 dose. This receptor was obtained from an adult who received the AZD1222 COVID-19 vaccine. This CDR3 is CASNAQSGEGQYF. The CDR3 DNA reads TGTGCCAGCAATGCACAGTCGGGGGAAGGGCAGTACTTC.